This entry features one T cell receptor beta chain sequence. The junction departs from the called germline gene at one end, perhaps through a read error. Per germline, CDR1 KGHDR and CDR2 SFDVKD. This CDR3 is 16 amino acids long. The table came from immunoSEQ multiplex PCR; TCRdb's copy has only in-frame clones and leaves some out. The profile shows almost 200,000 clones, more than 80% of them singletons. The data belong to a study of blood T cell repertoires in COVID-19. The chain links TRBV24-1 to TRBJ2-3; D might be TRBD1 (6 bases). The TCR comes from a woman aged 18-30 years who had recovered from COVID-19. The sample consisted of PBMCs or T cells enriched from blood (not recorded which). The CDR3 reads CATSDPGHLSTDTQYF. The CDR3 region has the DNA TGTGCCACCAGTGATCCGGGACATTTAAGCACAGATACGCAATATTTT.